This is a list of T cell receptor beta chains from one sample in a study of cytomegalovirus exposure and HLA in healthy donors. Data came from immunoSEQ multiplex PCR; TCRdb stores just in-frame clones and leaves some out. Of approximately 98,000 clones in the sample, approximately 72% are singletons; the top ten hold 11%. The sequenced material came from PBMCs. The receptors derive from a man younger than 35 in good health and CMV-seropositive. CDR3s include the opening cysteine and the closing phenylalanine or tryptophan. A D gene is named only where the DNA matches it firmly. Not all rows give a size; the values are once, few, many and, for expanded clones, a class.

>TRBD2|NA|TRBV11-2|TRBJ2-7
CASSSPGGVHEQYF
TGTGCCAGCAGCTCCCCGGGGGGGGTCCACGAGCAGTACTTC
>NA|NA|TRBV7-9|TRBJ1-1
CASSSYNSGLDEAFF
TGTGCCAGCAGCTCCTATAATAGCGGCCTGGATGAAGCTTTCTTT
>TRBD2|NA|TRBV7-6|TRBJ2-5
CASSPLAGGLETQYF
TGTGCCAGCAGCCCTCTGGCGGGGGGGCTTGAGACCCAGTACTTC
>TRBD1|NA|TRBV5-1|TRBJ1-1
CASSYQGQGRWNTEAFF
TGCGCCAGCAGCTACCAGGGACAGGGGCGGTGGAACACTGAAGCTTTCTTT
>TRBD2|once|TRBV5-1|TRBJ2-2
CASSSLPNGGAGELFF
TGCGCCAGCAGCTCCCTCCCTAACGGGGGGGCCGGGGAGCTGTTTTTT
>NA|NA|TRBV27|TRBJ2-4
CASSTTRTGDIQYF
TGTGCCAGCAGTACTACAAGGACGGGGGACATTCAGTACTTC
>TRBD1|NA|TRBV11-2|TRBJ1-1
CASSERDSLNTEAFF
TGTGCCAGCAGCGAACGGGACAGTCTTAACACTGAAGCTTTCTTT
>NA|NA|TRBV18|TRBJ1-1
CASPPDRNTEAFF
TGTGCCAGCCCACCCGACAGGAACACTGAAGCTTTCTTT
>TRBD2|few|TRBV5-1|TRBJ2-1
CASSVEGLAGLEQFF
TGCGCCAGCAGCGTGGAAGGACTAGCGGGGTTAGAGCAGTTCTTC
>TRBD1|NA|TRBV5-1|TRBJ2-2
CASTRTSTGGTGELFF
TGCGCCAGCACTCGAACTAGCACAGGGGGGACCGGGGAGCTGTTTTTT
>TRBD2|NA|TRBV27|TRBJ2-5
CASSFSGIQETQYF
TGTGCCAGCAGTTTCAGCGGGATCCAAGAGACCCAGTACTTC
>NA|NA|TRBV15|TRBJ1-2
CATSRDQGGMNGYTF
TGTGCCACCAGCAGAGATCAGGGCGGGATGAATGGCTACACCTTC
>NA|NA|TRBV30|TRBJ1-4
CAWSLGGGNEKLFF
TGTGCCTGGAGTTTGGGAGGGGGTAATGAAAAACTGTTTTTT
>TRBD1|NA|TRBV18|TRBJ2-7
CASSPPGQGVNEQYF
TGTGCCAGCTCACCACCGGGACAGGGTGTAAACGAGCAGTACTTC
>TRBD1|NA|TRBV7-9|TRBJ1-1
CASSLADRGQFGEAFF
TGTGCCAGCAGCTTAGCCGACAGGGGGCAGTTTGGTGAAGCTTTCTTT
>TRBD2|NA|TRBV2|TRBJ2-1
CASILPGLAALEQFF
TGTGCCAGCATACTCCCGGGACTAGCGGCTTTAGAGCAGTTCTTC
>TRBD1|NA|TRBV30|TRBJ2-7
CAWSVWTGGYEQYF
TGTGCCTGGAGTGTATGGACAGGGGGATACGAGCAGTACTTC
>NA|NA|TRBV28|TRBJ2-1
CASSSVYNEQFF
TGTGCCAGCAGTTCAGTCTACAATGAGCAGTTCTTC
>TRBD2|once|TRBV9|TRBJ2-5
CASSRTGGVGETQYF
TGTGCCAGCAGCCGTACGGGGGGGGTTGGGGAGACCCAGTACTTC
>NA|NA|TRBV7-3|TRBJ2-6
CASSLRQTGANVLTF
TGTGCCAGCAGCCTTCGACAAACGGGGGCCAACGTCCTGACTTTC
>NA|NA|TRBV19|TRBJ2-1
CASSIFSVYNEQFF
TGTGCCAGTAGTATCTTTAGCGTCTACAATGAGCAGTTCTTC
>NA|NA|TRBV19|TRBJ2-7
CASSIRTVSYEQYF
TGTGCCAGTAGTATTAGGACAGTCTCCTACGAGCAGTACTTC
>TRBD2|NA|TRBV6-1|TRBJ2-3
CATKLAGGVDTQYF
TGTGCCACCAAACTAGCGGGGGGGGTAGATACGCAGTATTTT
>TRBD2|once|TRBV19|TRBJ2-7
CASSMLAGVYEQYF
TGTGCCAGTAGTATGCTAGCGGGGGTCTACGAGCAGTACTTC
>NA|NA|TRBV5-6|TRBJ1-4
CTSSPADSLTNEKLFF
TGTACCAGCAGCCCCGCCGACAGTCTCACTAATGAAAAACTGTTTTTT
>NA|NA|TRBV21-1|TRBJ1-5
CASNILPAGVQPQHF
TGTGCCAGCAACATCCTCCCGGCGGGGGTTCAGCCCCAGCATTTT
>NA|few|TRBV18|TRBJ2-7
CASSQGQYEQYF
TGTGCCAGCTCCCAGGGCCAGTACGAGCAGTACTTC
>NA|NA|TRBV5-4|TRBJ2-2
CASSPWNTGELFF
TGTGCCAGCAGCCCCTGGAACACCGGGGAGCTGTTTTTT
>TRBD1|NA|TRBV18|TRBJ1-5
CASSPGTGSQPQHF
TGTGCCAGCTCACCGGGGACAGGGAGCCAGCCCCAGCATTTT
>TRBD1|NA|TRBV19|TRBJ1-1
CASSIGGDRRDTEAFF
TGTGCCAGTAGTATAGGAGGGGACAGGAGGGACACTGAAGCTTTCTTT
>NA|NA|TRBV30|TRBJ1-5
CAWNAGSLNQPQHF
TGTGCCTGGAATGCAGGGTCCTTAAATCAGCCCCAGCATTTT
>TRBD1|NA|TRBV5-6|TRBJ2-5
CASSRQGAEYF
TGTGCCAGCAGCCGGCAGGGGGCCGAGTACTTC
>NA|once|TRBV6-5|TRBJ1-2
CATTDIYGYTF
TGTGCCACTACGGACATCTATGGCTACACCTTC
>TRBD1|few|TRBV6-5|TRBJ2-7
CATRTGDMYEQYF
TGTGCCACCCGGACAGGGGACATGTACGAGCAGTACTTC